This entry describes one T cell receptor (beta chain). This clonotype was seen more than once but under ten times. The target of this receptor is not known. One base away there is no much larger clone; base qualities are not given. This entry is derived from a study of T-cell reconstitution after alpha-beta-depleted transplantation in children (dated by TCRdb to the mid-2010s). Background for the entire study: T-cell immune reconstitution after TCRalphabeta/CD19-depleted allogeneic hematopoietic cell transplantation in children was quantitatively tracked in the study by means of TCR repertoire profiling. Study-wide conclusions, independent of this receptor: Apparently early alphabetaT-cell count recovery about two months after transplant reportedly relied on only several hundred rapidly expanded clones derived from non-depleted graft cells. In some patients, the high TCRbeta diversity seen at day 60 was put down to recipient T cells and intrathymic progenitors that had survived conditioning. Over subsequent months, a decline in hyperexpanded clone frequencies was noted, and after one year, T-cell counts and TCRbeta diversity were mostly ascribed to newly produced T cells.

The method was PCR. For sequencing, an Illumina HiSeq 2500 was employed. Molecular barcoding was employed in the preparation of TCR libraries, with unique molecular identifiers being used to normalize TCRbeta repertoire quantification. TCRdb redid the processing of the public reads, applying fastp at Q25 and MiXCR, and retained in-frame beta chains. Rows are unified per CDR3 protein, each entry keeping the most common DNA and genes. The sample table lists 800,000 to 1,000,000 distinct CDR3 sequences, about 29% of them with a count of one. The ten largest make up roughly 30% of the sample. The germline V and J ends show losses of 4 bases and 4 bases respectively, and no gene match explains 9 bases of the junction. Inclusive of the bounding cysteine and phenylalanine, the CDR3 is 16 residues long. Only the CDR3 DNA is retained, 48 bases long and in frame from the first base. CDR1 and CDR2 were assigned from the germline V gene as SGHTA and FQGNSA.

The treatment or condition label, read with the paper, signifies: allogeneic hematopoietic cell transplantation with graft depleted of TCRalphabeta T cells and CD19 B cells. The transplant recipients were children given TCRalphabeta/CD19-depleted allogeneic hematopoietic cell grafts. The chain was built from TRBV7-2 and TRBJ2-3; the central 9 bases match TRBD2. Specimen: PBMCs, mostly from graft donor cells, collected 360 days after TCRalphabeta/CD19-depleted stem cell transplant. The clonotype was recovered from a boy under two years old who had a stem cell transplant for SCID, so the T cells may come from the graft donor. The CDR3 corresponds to CASSYLGTSKADTQYF. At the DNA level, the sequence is TGTGCCAGCAGCTACCTCGGGACTAGCAAAGCAGATACGCAGTATTTT. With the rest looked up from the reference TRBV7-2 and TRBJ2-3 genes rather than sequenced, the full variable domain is GAGVSQSPSNKVTEKGKDVELRCDPISGHTALYWYRQSLGQGLEFLIYFQGNSAPDKSGLPSDRFSAERTGGSVSTLTIQRTQQEDSAVYLCASSYLGTSKADTQYFGPGTRLTVL.